The present entry profiles one TCR beta chain with its context. The sample originates from a study of blood T cell repertoires in COVID-19. Study as a whole: Sites in the United States, Italy and Spain provided acute and convalescent COVID-19 samples. PBMCs, B-cell-depleted T cells, or T cells were the source of the cDNA or gDNA that made up the material.

In the original analysis: Reference gene primer amplification yielded estimated nucleated cell counts. Data came from immunoSEQ multiplex PCR; TCRdb stores just in-frame clones and leaves some out. V, J and clone size reflect that table, while D and trimming were determined from the DNA. This sample has about 280,000 clones, with 86% found just once. V lost 5 bases and J 0 bases, leaving 12 bases between the germline ends. This CDR3 has 15 amino acids. Germline V lookup: CDR1 SNHLY, CDR2 FYNNEI. The sequencing sample was made of peripheral blood. V gene TRBV2 combines with J gene TRBJ2-3; D is perhaps TRBD1 (6 bases). The sequence derives from a woman in her thirties with active or convalescent COVID-19. The CDR3 DNA reads TGTGCCAGCAGTCTACAGGGATCTAGCACAGATACGCAGTATTTT. Protein product: CASSLQGSSTDTQYF.